This section outlines one T cell receptor beta chain sequence together with its context. Its matching antigen is unknown. The data stem from a study of memory CD4+ T cells and cytomegalovirus serostatus. Looking at the study overall: Donors were healthy Belgian adults, fewer than ten CMV seropositive and about two dozen seronegative.

Whole-study findings and limits: Median bootstrapped AUC for CMV status was about 0.96 originally, approximately 0.9 US-trained.

Single viable CD3+CD4+CD8-CD45RO+ cells were sorted as the memory CD4+ T cells. TCRdb keeps only in-frame clones here, not all; method: immunoSEQ multiplex PCR. The table lists around 88,000 clones, 75% to 90% of them singletons. CDR1 and CDR2 from the germline V gene are WSHSY and SAAADI. This CDR3 comprises 15 residues. J gave up 1 base and V 2 bases, and 2 bases lay outside the gene matches. Sequenced: memory CD4+ T cells from blood. The rearrangement joins TRBV10-2 to TRBJ2-3; 8 positions match TRBD1. The origin of this receptor is an adult in good health and CMV-seropositive. The CDR3 nucleotides are TGCGCCAGCAGTGAGCCGACAGGGGGCACAGATACGCAGTATTTT. Protein: CASSEPTGGTDTQYF.